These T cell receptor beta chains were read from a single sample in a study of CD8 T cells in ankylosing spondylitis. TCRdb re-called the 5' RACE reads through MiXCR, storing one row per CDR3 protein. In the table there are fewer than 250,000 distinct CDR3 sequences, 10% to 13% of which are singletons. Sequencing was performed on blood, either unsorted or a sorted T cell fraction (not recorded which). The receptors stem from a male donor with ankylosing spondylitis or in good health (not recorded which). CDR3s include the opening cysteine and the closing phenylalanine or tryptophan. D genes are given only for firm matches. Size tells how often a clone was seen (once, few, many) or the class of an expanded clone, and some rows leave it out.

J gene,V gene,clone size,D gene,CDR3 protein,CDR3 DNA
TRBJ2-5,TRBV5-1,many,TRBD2,CASSLARTSGQETQYF,TGCGCCAGCAGCTTGGCACGGACTAGCGGGCAAGAGACCCAGTACTTC
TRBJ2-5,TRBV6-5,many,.,CASSRQGGKETQYF,TGTGCCAGCAGCCGACAGGGAGGGAAAGAGACCCAGTACTTC
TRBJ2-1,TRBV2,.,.,CASRVGQGRLSNEQFF,TGTGCCTCGAGGGTGGGCCAGGGTAGATTGAGCAATGAGCAGTTCTTC
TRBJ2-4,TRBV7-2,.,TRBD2,CASSLEAGVVKNIQYF,TGTGCCAGCAGCTTAGAAGCGGGAGTTGTCAAAAACATTCAGTACTTC
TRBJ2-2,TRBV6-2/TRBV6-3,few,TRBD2,CASIGSGSSATGELFF,TGTGCCAGCATAGGTAGCGGGAGCTCCGCCACCGGGGAGCTGTTTTTT
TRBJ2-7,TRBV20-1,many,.,CSARTGADEQYF,TGCAGTGCTAGAACGGGCGCCGACGAGCAGTACTTC
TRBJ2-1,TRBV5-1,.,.,CASRDGHNEQFF,TGCGCCAGCAGGGACGGACACAATGAGCAGTTCTTC
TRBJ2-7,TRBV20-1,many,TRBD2,CSVQGTSGDSYEQYF,TGCAGTGTCCAAGGGACTAGCGGGGATTCCTACGAGCAGTACTTC
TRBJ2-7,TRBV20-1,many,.,CSASRRDYEQYF,TGCAGTGCTAGCAGGAGGGACTACGAGCAGTACTTC
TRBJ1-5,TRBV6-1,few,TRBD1,CASSKGTGTKGQPQHF,TGTGCCAGCAGCAAGGGGACAGGGACGAAGGGTCAGCCCCAGCATTTT